One T cell receptor beta chain is described in this entry. The specificity of this receptor is unknown. No clone much larger than this one lies a single base away; base qualities are absent. The sample is drawn from a study of cytomegalovirus exposure and HLA in healthy donors (dated by TCRdb to the late 2010s). The study in broad terms: An earlier analysis of roughly 500 of the donors reported approximately 280 Gb of sequence data and around 120 million unique TCR beta sequences obtained from 150 million to 200 million T cells. Using immunosequencing, the study profiled T cell repertoires from roughly 650 subjects and related those repertoires to cytomegalovirus serostatus. An earlier analysis of approximately 580 of the donors used high-throughput TCR beta sequencing to judge whether each TCR beta V gene segment behaved as functional or pseudogenic. The number of typed donors differed by locus: about 629-630 for A, B, C, DRB1 and DQB1; 522 for DQA1; 606 for DPA1; and around 490 for DPB1. Rather than using new phenotypic data, the later analysis identified candidate immune exposures from TCR beta sequences and from how often those sequences occurred across donors. The study aimed to test whether cataloging public T cell receptors could reveal signatures of past pathogen exposure. A separate validation cohort of roughly 110 different subjects was used in addition to the roughly 720-subject first cohort. All discovery cohort repertoires had been generated using a single sequencing platform. To predict cytomegalovirus infection status, the study brought together high-throughput TCR immunosequencing, statistical association of individual TCRs with disease status, and machine learning. Both class I and class II loci were covered by HLA typing, at four-digit resolution. To study patterns of TCR occurrence, a later analysis re-analyzed previously published TCR beta repertoires from around 660 donors and added high-resolution HLA genotyping. Among the roughly 400 genotyped donors, 81% belonged to the genetic ancestry cluster associated with self-reported Caucasian donors. Donor age, sex, ethnicity and CMV serostatus were compiled alongside the repertoire data. A few DR-DQ haplotypes were handled as single units for association and clustering because linkage in the cohort was strong. About 330 gigabases of sequencing data and 70 million to 100 million unique TCR sequences made up an early release that covered approximately 700 HLA-typed donors. A later genetic analysis took genome-wide SNP genotypes for about 55% of the roughly 670 donors and used that subset as a discovery cohort. On average, roughly 250,000 unique TCR beta nucleotide sequences were sequenced per donor among 398 genotyped donors of the cohort, with roughly 18% of those sequences being non-productive. The paper's findings and limits, for the study overall: A further reported finding was that TCR beta sequences accurately predicted the HLA-A and HLA-B alleles for most subjects in the first cohort. Presence/absence analyses assumed roughly uniform sequencing depth across donors, an assumption that may not hold. Because the 87-base-pair reads could not distinguish some IMGT-functional V segments, including TRBV6-2 and TRBV6-3, those segments were excluded. An earlier analysis of approximately 570 of the donors showed that most TCR beta V segments appeared in productive rearrangements either about 90% or about 30% of the time, which broadly matched IMGT annotations. According to a later analysis, most CMV-associated TCR beta chains appeared to be HLA-restricted, and the HLA associations seemed to be driven largely by CMV exposure. Because HLA typing was missing for some donors at each locus, association tests included only the typed subset. In a later analysis, over 15,000 TCR beta sequences were associated with specific HLA alleles at a false discovery rate of 0.05. Because counts were too low, approximately 15 rarely observed V segments, including chromosome 9 orphons, were excluded from the earlier analysis of 587 of the donors. A few of the identified cytomegalovirus-associated TCR beta chains were confirmed in vitro to be specific for cytomegalovirus antigens. A cluster of highly shared sequence variants was judged likely to represent a technical artifact of the sequencing pipeline. A later analysis found that HLA-associated TCR beta chains were more clonally expanded and had lower generation probabilities than equally common non-associated chains. Correlated functional status among segregating V segments might reflect linkage disequilibrium, but an unknown experimental factor could not be ruled out. The study listed 150 to 200 TCR beta chains as associated with cytomegalovirus. Several of the top co-occurrence clusters appeared to be linked to parvovirus B19, influenza, CMV and Epstein-Barr virus, according to a later analysis. In both the original and validation cohorts, the classifier was reported to diagnose cytomegalovirus status with high specificity and sensitivity. CMV serostatus was the only immune exposure information available for the cohort. An association between a missense DCLRE1C variant and V-gene and J-gene trimming of TCR beta chains was found in a later genetic analysis and replicated in an independent cohort. In a later genetic analysis, fewer N-insertions in productive TCRs were reported among donors in an Asian-associated ancestry cluster than the roughly 700-donor mean. Only TCR beta chains were sequenced in this cohort, and the absence of alpha or paired-chain data limited detectable features. According to a later analysis, TCR association rates differed among HLA loci, with DRB1 alleles showing the most associated TCRs and HLA-C alleles showing the fewest. When HLA alleles, especially DR and DQ, strongly co-occurred, attributing TCR associations to individual alleles was difficult. According to the authors, the approach could potentially be generalized to other disease states and immunological phenotypes. While some public TCRs were present in many individuals, most TCR sequences turned up only very rarely across donors.

The cohort comprised hundreds of healthy bone marrow donors. At the time of sampling, all cohort members were nominally healthy, though unrecorded immune exposures were likely present. The donor was CMV seropositive and was included in the group of approximately 300 seropositive cohort members. A peripheral blood sample was provided by each donor, and peripheral blood mononuclear cells were used for TCR beta sequencing. The Qiagen DNeasy Blood Extraction Kit was used to extract genomic DNA from the blood cell samples. The library was generated by the immunoSEQ multiplex PCR assay. A mixture of 60 forward primers for TCR Vbeta segments and 13 reverse primers for TCR Jbeta segments was used in the multiplex PCR. Amplification of the CDR3 region of rearranged TCR beta genes was performed with a multiplex PCR assay on genomic DNA. The Illumina HiSeq System was used to sequence the amplified TCR beta libraries as 87-base-pair reads. Per the authors' processing: Across the roughly 600 repertoires, a later analysis counted some 80 million unique TCR beta chains, roughly 11 million of which were shared by at least two donors. Raw reads were error-corrected and collapsed into unique sequences by a nearest-neighbor algorithm in which closely related sequences were merged to remove PCR and sequencing errors. Alignment of CDR3 sequences to IMGT reference sequences was used to assign V, D and J gene segments. Each retained sequence needed at least a six-nucleotide match to both a V gene segment and a J gene segment. Rearrangements were called productive when the CDR3 lacked stop codons and stayed in frame with V and J; all others were non-productive. Following IMGT convention, CDR3 was defined as the stretch from the second conserved V-encoded cysteine to the conserved J-encoded phenylalanine. The earlier analysis of more than 450 of the donors excluded sequences that lacked an unambiguous match to a single V gene segment. An earlier analysis of under 750 of the donors called V segments functional above 56.7% productive rearrangements and segregating when the between-donor standard deviation exceeded 5%. A statistical classification framework was built to diagnose cytomegalovirus status from the catalog of TCR beta chain sequences. In a later analysis, TCR nucleotide sequences were compared against IMGT/GENE-DB human TR gene sequences so that V and J genes could be assigned. A later analysis assigned CDR3 sequences and most-parsimonious VDJ recombination scenarios with the TCRdist pipeline. In a later analysis, each TCR beta chain was defined by its CDR3 amino acid sequence together with its V-gene family, and reads lacking a unique V-gene family were excluded. As a way to deal with suspected cross-contamination and a sequencing artifact, a later analysis dropped roughly 620 nucleotide sequences that were highly shared and had low generation probability. A later analysis calculated a clonal expansion index for each public chain from normalized within-repertoire ranks of inferred template counts. A later analysis computed generation probabilities with a VDJ recombination model fitted to out-of-frame rearrangements, and checked the results against IGoR. In a later analysis, hypergeometric tests were used to score TCR-TCR, TCR-HLA and TCR-CMV co-occurrence, with a repertoire-size bias correction applied to TCR pairs. In a later analysis, false discovery rates were estimated by permuting HLA or CMV assignments 20 times. In a later analysis, co-occurring TCRs were grouped using DBSCAN, and TCRdist sequence similarity was added for clustering within HLA-allele-positive subsets. Co-occurrence clustering excluded repertoires with fewer than 30,000 or more than 120,000 public chains, plus five with anomalous nucleotide sharing. In TCRdb, the immuneACCESS table is reduced to in-frame sequences with V and J assigned. These tables do not hold every clone; where another copy was compared, an unresolved V gene accounts for under half, and the others remain unexplained. V, J and clone size derive from that table, while D and trimming were established from the DNA sequence. The sample yields under 200,000 clones; approximately 11% were counted once. The ten largest clones capture approximately 7.8% of the sample.

Based on the germline V gene, the CDR1 and CDR2 sequences are SGHTA and FQGNSA. The germline ends are 3 bases apart after V is trimmed by 2 bases and J by 4 bases. Inclusive of the bounding cysteine and phenylalanine, the CDR3 is 12 residues long. CDR3 DNA is the only sequence kept; it has 36 bases, read in frame from the first base. Input material: PBMCs. The chain is assembled from TRBV7-2 and TRBJ1-3, with no confidently assigned D gene. This receptor was obtained from a man between 45 and 60 years old in good health and CMV-seropositive. The CDR3 region: CASSLQGNTIYF. In nucleotides, the sequence is TGTGCCAGCAGCTTACAGGGAAACACCATATATTTT.